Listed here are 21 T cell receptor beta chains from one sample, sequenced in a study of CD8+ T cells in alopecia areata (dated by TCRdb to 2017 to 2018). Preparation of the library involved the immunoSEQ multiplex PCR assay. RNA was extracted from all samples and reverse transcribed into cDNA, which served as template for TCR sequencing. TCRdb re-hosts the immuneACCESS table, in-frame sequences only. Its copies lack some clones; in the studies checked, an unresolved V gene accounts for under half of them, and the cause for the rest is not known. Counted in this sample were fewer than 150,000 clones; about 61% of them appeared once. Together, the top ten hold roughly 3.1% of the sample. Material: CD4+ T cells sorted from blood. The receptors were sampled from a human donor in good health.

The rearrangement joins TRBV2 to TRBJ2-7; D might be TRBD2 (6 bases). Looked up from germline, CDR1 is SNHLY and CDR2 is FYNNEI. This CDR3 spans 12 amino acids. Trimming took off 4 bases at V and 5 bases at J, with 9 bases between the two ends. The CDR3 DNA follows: TGTGCCAGCAGTGGGGACTTTAACGAGCAGTACTTC. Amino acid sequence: CASSGDFNEQYF.

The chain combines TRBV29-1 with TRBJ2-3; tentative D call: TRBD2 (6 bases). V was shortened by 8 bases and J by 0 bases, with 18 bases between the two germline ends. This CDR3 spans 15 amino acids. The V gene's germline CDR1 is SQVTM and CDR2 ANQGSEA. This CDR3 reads CSTIFGGTSTDTQYF. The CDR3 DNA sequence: TGCAGCACCATCTTCGGGGGTACTAGCACAGATACGCAGTATTTT.

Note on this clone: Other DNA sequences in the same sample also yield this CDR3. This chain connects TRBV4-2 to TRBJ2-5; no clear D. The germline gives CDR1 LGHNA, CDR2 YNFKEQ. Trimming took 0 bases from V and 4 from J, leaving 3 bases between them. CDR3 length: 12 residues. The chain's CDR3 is CASSQDRETQYF. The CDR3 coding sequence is TGTGCCAGCAGCCAAGACAGAGAGACCCAGTACTTC.

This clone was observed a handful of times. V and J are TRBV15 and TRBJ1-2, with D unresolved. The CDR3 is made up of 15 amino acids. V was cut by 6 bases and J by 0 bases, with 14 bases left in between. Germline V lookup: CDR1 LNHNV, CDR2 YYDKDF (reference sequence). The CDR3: CATSDTALSNYGYTF. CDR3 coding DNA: TGTGCCACCAGTGACACGGCCTTATCTAACTATGGCTACACCTTC. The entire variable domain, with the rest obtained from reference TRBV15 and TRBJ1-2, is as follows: DAMVIQNPRYQVTQFGKPVTLSCSQTLNHNVMYWYQQKSSQAPKLLFHYYDKDFNNEADTPDNFQSRRPNTSFCFLDIRSPGLGDTAMYLCATSDTALSNYGYTFGSGTRLTVV.

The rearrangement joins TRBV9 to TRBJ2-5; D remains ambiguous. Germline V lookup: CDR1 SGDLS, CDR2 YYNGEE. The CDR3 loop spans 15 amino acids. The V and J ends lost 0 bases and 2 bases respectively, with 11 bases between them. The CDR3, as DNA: TGTGCCAGCAGCGTAGTAGGCAGACAACAAGAGACCCAGTACTTC. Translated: CASSVVGRQQETQYF. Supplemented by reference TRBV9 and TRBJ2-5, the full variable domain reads DSGVTQTPKHLITATGQRVTLRCSPRSGDLSVYWYQQSLDQGLQFLIQYYNGEERAKGNILERFSAQQFPDLHSELNLSSLELGDSALYFCASSVVGRQQETQYFGPGTRLLVL.

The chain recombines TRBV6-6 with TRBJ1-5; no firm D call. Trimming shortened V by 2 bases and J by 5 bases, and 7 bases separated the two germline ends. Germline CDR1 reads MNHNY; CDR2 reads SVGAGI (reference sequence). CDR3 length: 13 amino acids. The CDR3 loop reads CASSYGEDQPQHF. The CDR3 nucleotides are TGTGCCAGCAGTTACGGGGAGGATCAGCCCCAGCATTTT.

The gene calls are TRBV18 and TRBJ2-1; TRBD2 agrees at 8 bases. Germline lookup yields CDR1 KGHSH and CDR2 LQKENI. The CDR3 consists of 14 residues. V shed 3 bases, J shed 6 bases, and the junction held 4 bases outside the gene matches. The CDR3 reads CASSPAGGGNEQFF. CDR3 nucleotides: TGTGCCAGCTCACCGGCGGGGGGTGGCAATGAGCAGTTCTTC.

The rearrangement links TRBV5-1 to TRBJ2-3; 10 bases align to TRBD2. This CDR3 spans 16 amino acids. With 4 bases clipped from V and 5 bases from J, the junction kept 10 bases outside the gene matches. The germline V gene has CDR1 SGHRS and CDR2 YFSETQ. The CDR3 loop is CASSTGSGGAGDTQYF. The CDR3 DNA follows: TGCGCCAGCAGCACCGGGAGCGGGGGGGCCGGAGATACGCAGTATTTT.

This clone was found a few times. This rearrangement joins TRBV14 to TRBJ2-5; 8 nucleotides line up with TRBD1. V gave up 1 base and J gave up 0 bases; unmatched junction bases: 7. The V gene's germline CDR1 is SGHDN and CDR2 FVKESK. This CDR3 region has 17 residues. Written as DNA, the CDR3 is TGTGCCAGCAGCCAAGGTCGACAGGGGACGTACCAAGAGACCCAGTACTTC. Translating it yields CASSQGRQGTYQETQYF.

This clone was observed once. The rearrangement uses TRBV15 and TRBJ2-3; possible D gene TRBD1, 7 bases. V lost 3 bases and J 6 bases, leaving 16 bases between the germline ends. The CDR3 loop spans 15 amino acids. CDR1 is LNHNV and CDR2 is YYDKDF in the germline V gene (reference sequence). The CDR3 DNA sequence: TGTGCCACCAGCAGTTCCCAGGGGGGCCAGGATACGCAGTATTTT. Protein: CATSSSQGGQDTQYF.

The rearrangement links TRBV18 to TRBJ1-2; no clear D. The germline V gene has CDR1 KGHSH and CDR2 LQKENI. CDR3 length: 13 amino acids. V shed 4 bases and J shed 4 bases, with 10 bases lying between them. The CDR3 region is CASSQGFGYGYTF. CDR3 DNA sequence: TGTGCCAGCTCACAGGGTTTCGGCTATGGCTACACCTTC.

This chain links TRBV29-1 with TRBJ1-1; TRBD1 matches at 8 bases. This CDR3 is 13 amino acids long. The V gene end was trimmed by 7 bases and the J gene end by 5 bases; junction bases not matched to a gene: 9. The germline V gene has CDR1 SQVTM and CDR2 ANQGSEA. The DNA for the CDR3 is TGCAGCGCCTCGGACAGGGTAAGGACTGAAGCTTTCTTT. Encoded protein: CSASDRVRTEAFF.

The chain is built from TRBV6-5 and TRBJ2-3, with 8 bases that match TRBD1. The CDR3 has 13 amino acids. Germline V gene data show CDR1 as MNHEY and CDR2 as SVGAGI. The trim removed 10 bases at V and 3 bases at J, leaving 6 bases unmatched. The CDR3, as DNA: TGTGCCACCTACAGGGGGAAGACAGATACGCAGTATTTT. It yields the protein CATYRGKTDTQYF.

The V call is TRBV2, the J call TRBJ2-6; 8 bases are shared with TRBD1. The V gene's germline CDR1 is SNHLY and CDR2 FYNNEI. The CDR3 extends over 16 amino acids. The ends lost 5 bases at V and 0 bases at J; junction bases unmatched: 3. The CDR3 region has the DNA TGTGCCAGCAGTCCAACAGGGGGCTCTGGGGCCAACGTCCTGACTTTC. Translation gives CASSPTGGSGANVLTF.

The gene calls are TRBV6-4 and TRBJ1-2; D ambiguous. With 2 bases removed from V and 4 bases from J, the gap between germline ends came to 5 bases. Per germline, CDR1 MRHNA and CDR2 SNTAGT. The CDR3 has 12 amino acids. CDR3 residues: CASSDTGYGYTF. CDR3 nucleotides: TGTGCCAGCAGTGACACTGGCTATGGCTACACCTTC.

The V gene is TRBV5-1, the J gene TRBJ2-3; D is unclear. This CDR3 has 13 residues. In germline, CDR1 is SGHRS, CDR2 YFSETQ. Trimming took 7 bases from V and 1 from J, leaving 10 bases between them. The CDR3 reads CASGRLGTDTQYF. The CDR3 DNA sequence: TGCGCCAGCGGAAGGTTAGGCACAGATACGCAGTATTTT.

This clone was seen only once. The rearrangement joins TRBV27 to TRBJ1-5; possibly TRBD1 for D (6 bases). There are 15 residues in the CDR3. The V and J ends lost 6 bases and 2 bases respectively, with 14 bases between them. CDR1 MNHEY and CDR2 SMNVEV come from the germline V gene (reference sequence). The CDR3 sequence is CASSLNRDGNQPQHF. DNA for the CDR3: TGTGCCAGCAGCTTGAACAGGGACGGCAATCAGCCCCAGCATTTT.

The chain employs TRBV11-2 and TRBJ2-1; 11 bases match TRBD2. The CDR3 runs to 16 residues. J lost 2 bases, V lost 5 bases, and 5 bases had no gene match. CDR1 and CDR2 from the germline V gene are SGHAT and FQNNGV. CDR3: CASSLAGGFTYNEQFF. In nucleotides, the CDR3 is TGTGCCAGCAGCCTAGCGGGGGGCTTTACCTACAATGAGCAGTTCTTC.

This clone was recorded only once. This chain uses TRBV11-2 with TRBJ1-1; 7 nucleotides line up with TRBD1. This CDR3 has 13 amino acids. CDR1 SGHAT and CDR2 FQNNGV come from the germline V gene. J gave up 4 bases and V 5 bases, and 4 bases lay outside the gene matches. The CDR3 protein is CASSRGLGTEAFF. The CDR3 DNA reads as TGTGCCAGCAGCAGGGGGCTGGGCACTGAAGCTTTCTTT.

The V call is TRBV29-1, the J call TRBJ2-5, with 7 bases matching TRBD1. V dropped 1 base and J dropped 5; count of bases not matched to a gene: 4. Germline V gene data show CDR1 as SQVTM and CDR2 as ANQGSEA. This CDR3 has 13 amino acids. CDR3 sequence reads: CSVEVGGRETQYF. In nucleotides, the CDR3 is TGCAGCGTTGAAGTAGGGGGCCGGGAGACCCAGTACTTC.

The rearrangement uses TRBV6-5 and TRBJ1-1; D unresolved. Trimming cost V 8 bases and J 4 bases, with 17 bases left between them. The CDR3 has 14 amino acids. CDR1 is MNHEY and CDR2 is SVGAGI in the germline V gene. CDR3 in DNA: TGTGCCAGCTATCCCGGAGGCGACTTCACTGAAGCTTTCTTT. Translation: CASYPGGDFTEAFF.